This T cell receptor (beta chain) appears in the sequencing data of a study of shared clonotypes between healthy human individuals. Study observations and caveats: Investigators collected only blood, and repertoires in tissues likely differ.

In the case of this clone: Its antigen is as yet unknown.

Trimming removed 7 bases at V and 5 bases at J, with 12 bases between. The CDR3 covers 13 residues. The germline gives CDR1 ENHRY, CDR2 SYGVKD. When replicate PCRs were run on sorted subsets, they used 200 to 250 ng DNA, around 33,000 T cell genomes. Sequencing used immunoSEQ multiplex PCR; TCRdb keeps in-frame clones, though not all of them. This table holds approximately 2.3 million clones, roughly 93% found once. The rearrangement joins TRBV10-3 to TRBJ1-5; unclear D gene. The source of this sequence is a man between 18 and 35 years old in good health. Some clones in this sample may be carry-over from other donors' samples. The source material was naive CD4+ T cells from PBMCs. Subset here: CD45RA+ positively selected. CDR3 loop: CAITPTADQPQHF. The DNA for the CDR3 is TGTGCCATCACCCCCACTGCGGATCAGCCCCAGCATTTT.